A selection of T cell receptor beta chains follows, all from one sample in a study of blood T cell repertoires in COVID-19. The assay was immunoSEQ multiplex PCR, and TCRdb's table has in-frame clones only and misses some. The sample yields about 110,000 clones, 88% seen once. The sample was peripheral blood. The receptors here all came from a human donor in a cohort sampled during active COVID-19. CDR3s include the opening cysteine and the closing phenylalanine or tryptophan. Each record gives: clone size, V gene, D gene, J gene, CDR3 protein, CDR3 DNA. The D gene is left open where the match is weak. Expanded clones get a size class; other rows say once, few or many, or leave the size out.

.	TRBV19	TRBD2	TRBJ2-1	CASNGGSAYNEQFF	TGTGCCAGTAATGGCGGGAGCGCCTACAATGAGCAGTTCTTC
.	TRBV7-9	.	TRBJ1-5	CASSLVGGEQPQHF	TGTGCCAGCAGCTTAGTTGGGGGGGAACAGCCCCAGCATTTT
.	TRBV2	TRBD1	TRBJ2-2	CASNRGLGGELFF	TGTGCCAGCAACAGGGGGCTAGGCGGGGAGCTGTTTTTT
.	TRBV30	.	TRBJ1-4	CAWSADRRGTNEKLFF	TGTGCCTGGAGTGCCGACCGCCGGGGAACTAATGAAAAACTGTTTTTT
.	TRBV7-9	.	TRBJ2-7	CASSLDGPYEQYF	TGTGCCAGCAGCTTAGACGGTCCCTACGAGCAGTACTTC
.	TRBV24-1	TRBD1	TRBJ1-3	CATSDAGQGTTTIYF	TGTGCCACCAGTGATGCTGGACAGGGGACTACCACCATATATTTT
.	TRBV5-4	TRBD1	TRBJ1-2	CASSLVPTGGAYGYTF	TGTGCCAGCAGCTTGGTCCCGACAGGGGGTGCCTATGGCTACACCTTC
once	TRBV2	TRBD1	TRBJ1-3	CASSIQGTGNTIYF	TGTGCCAGCAGCATACAGGGGACAGGAAACACCATATATTTT
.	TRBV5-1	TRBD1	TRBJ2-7	CASSLNRGWSYEQYF	TGCGCCAGCAGCTTGAACAGGGGCTGGTCCTACGAGCAGTACTTC
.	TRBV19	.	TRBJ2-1	CASSWARENEQFF	TGTGCCAGTAGTTGGGCCAGGGAAAATGAGCAGTTCTTC
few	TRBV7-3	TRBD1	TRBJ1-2	CASSPTGEAGYTF	TGTGCCAGCAGCCCTACAGGGGAGGCTGGCTACACCTTC
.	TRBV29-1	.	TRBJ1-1	CSGGRGPFEAFF	TGCAGCGGGGGCCGCGGGCCCTTTGAAGCTTTCTTT
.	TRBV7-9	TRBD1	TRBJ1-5	CASSLGTGPYQPQHF	TGTGCCAGCAGCCTAGGGACAGGGCCATATCAGCCCCAGCATTTT
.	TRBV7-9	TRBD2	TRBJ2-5	CASGRDSETQYF	TGTGCCAGCGGGAGGGACTCAGAGACCCAGTACTTC
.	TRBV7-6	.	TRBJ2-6	CASSSDSSGANVLTF	TGTGCCAGCAGCTCGGACAGCTCTGGGGCCAACGTCCTGACTTTC
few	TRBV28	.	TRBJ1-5	CASGAPDSSNQPQHF	TGTGCCAGCGGGGCCCCGGACAGTTCCAATCAGCCCCAGCATTTT
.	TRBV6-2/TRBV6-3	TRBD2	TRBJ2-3	CASSLGLADITDTQYF	TGTGCCAGCAGCCTCGGACTAGCGGATATCACAGATACGCAGTATTTT
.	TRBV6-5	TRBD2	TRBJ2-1	CASRTGTSSYNEQFF	TGTGCCAGCAGAACCGGGACTAGCTCTTACAATGAGCAGTTCTTC
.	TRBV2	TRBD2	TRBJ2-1	CASSNGGRGNEQFF	TGTGCCAGCAGTAACGGGGGGAGGGGAAATGAGCAGTTCTTC
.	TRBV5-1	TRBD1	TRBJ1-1	CASSLNPGGNTEAFF	TGCGCCAGCAGCTTGAATCCAGGGGGGAACACTGAAGCTTTCTTT
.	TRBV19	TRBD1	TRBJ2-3	CASRAGTEGDTQYF	TGTGCCAGTAGGGCTGGGACAGAAGGAGATACGCAGTATTTT
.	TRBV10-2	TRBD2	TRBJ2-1	CASSEPSGIPYSYNEQFF	TGCGCCAGCAGTGAGCCTAGCGGGATACCCTACTCCTACAATGAGCAGTTCTTC
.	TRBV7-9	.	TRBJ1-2	CASSLTGAGPLNYGYTF	TGTGCCAGCAGCTTAACAGGAGCAGGTCCCCTTAACTATGGCTACACCTTC
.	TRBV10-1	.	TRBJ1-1	CASRREVNTEAFF	TGCGCCAGCAGAAGGGAGGTGAACACTGAAGCTTTCTTT
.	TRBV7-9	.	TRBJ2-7	CASSLEGPHDEQYF	TGTGCCAGCAGCTTAGAGGGGCCGCACGACGAGCAGTACTTC
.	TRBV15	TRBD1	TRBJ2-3	CATSGRGRTDTQYF	TGTGCCACCAGCGGCAGGGGGCGCACAGATACGCAGTATTTT
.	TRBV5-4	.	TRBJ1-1	CASSPPGPNTEAFF	TGTGCCAGCAGCCCCCCTGGGCCGAACACTGAAGCTTTCTTT
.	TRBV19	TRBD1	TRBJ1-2	CASSRTGDYGYTF	TGTGCCAGTAGTAGGACAGGCGACTATGGCTACACCTTC
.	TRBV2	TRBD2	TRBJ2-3	CASSDIPGLAGGGNTQYF	TGTGCCAGCAGTGATATACCGGGACTAGCGGGGGGAGGGAATACGCAGTATTTT
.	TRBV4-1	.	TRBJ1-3	CASSQVPGAFSGNTIYF	TGCGCCAGCAGCCAAGTCCCCGGAGCATTCTCTGGAAACACCATATATTTT
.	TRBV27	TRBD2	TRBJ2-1	CASSLPSGSYNEQFF	TGTGCCAGCAGTTTACCTAGCGGGTCCTACAATGAGCAGTTCTTC